One sample yielded the 25 T cell receptor beta chains listed below, sequenced in a study of T cell responses to AZD1222 COVID-19 vaccine. Some clones are missing from TCRdb's copy, which holds only in-frame ones; the method was immunoSEQ multiplex PCR. The sample consists of 95,000 to 150,000 clones, 75% to 90% of them appearing once. Here the sequenced sample was peripheral blood, taken on day 0 of AZD1222 vaccination. Receptors originate from an adult in good health.

J is TRBJ2-1 and V is TRBV5-1; 9 nucleotides align to TRBD1. The CDR3 runs to 15 residues. Looked up from germline, CDR1 is SGHRS and CDR2 is YFSETQ. V dropped 2 bases and J dropped 3; count of bases not matched to a gene: 3. The CDR3 loop is CASSFRGQGYNEQFF. In DNA form, the CDR3 reads TGCGCCAGCAGCTTTCGGGGACAGGGCTACAATGAGCAGTTCTTC.

The chain couples TRBV28 to TRBJ2-7; TRBD2 might be the D (7 bases). Germline loops: CDR1 MDHEN, CDR2 SYDVKM. V dropped 0 bases and J dropped 2 bases, with 11 bases sitting between them. The length of the CDR3 is 15 residues. The CDR3 sequence: CASSLWGGPAYEQYF. CDR3 DNA sequence: TGTGCCAGCAGTTTATGGGGGGGGCCTGCCTACGAGCAGTACTTC.

This chain connects TRBV2 to TRBJ1-3; D uncertain. With 6 bases removed from V and 0 bases from J, the gap between germline ends came to 6 bases. CDR3 length: 13 residues. From germline, CDR1 is SNHLY and CDR2 FYNNEI. CDR3 sequence: CASRGSSGNTIYF. The CDR3 DNA reads TGTGCCAGCAGAGGGTCCTCTGGAAACACCATATATTTT.

The chain carries TRBV12-3 or TRBV12-4 and TRBJ1-2; D might be TRBD1 (6 bases). The CDR3 runs 13 residues. Trimming removed 3 bases at V and 7 bases at J, with 12 bases between. CDR3 region: CASSLGDISGYTF. Here the CDR3 DNA reads TGTGCCAGCAGTTTGGGGGACATCTCTGGCTACACCTTC.

J is TRBJ2-3 and V is TRBV6-5, with 9 bases matching TRBD1. This CDR3 has 14 amino acids. V shed 4 bases, J shed 3 bases, and the junction held 2 bases outside the gene matches. Looked up from germline, CDR1 is MNHEY and CDR2 is SVGAGI. The CDR3 sequence is CASSWGTGTDTQYF. CDR3 nucleotides: TGTGCCAGCAGTTGGGGGACAGGGACAGATACGCAGTATTTT.

The V gene is TRBV27, the J gene TRBJ2-7; 8 bases agree with TRBD2. Losses at the gene ends were 8 bases for V and 1 base for J; bases not matched to a gene: 1. Germline lookup yields CDR1 MNHEY and CDR2 SMNVEV (reference sequence). The CDR3 covers 12 residues. The CDR3: CASRGGSYEQYF. The DNA for the CDR3 is TGTGCCAGCCGGGGGGGATCCTACGAGCAGTACTTC.

The V call is TRBV6-5, the J call TRBJ2-3, with TRBD2 matching 8 bases. Germline CDR1 and CDR2: MNHEY and SVGAGI. The CDR3 totals 15 residues. V was pared by 8 bases and J by 0 bases, with 7 bases of the junction left unmatched. This CDR3 reads CASGRLAQSTDTQYF. In DNA form, the CDR3 reads TGTGCCAGCGGACGACTAGCGCAGAGCACAGATACGCAGTATTTT.

The CDR3, as DNA: TGCAGCGTAGGACCGGTTGTGGGGACCGCTGATAACTATGGCTACACCTTC. Its protein product is CSVGPVVGTADNYGYTF. The rearrangement uses TRBV29-1 and TRBJ1-2; tentative D call: TRBD1 (5 bases). The CDR3 is 17 residues long. CDR1 SQVTM and CDR2 ANQGSEA come from the germline V gene. Trimming cost V 6 bases and J 1 base, with 24 bases left between them.

This clone was counted a single time. The V call is TRBV27, the J call TRBJ2-1, with 14 bases matching TRBD2. The V gene's germline CDR1 is MNHEY and CDR2 SMNVEV (reference sequence). The V gene end was trimmed by 5 bases and the J gene end by 1 base; junction bases not matched to a gene: 16. This CDR3 comprises 21 residues. The CDR3 DNA reads TGTGCCAGCAGTGTAACCAATAGACTAGCGGGGGGGCTGGTGTCCTACAATGAGCAGTTCTTC. It specifies CASSVTNRLAGGLVSYNEQFF.

V gene TRBV10-2 combines with J gene TRBJ2-1; D not certain. The germline gives CDR1 WSHSY, CDR2 SAAADI. The CDR3 totals 15 residues. V was pared by 2 bases and J by 6 bases, with 14 bases between. The CDR3 protein is CASSEGFVRSNEQFF. The CDR3 nucleotides read TGCGCCAGCAGTGAGGGGTTTGTCAGGAGCAATGAGCAGTTCTTC.

The rearrangement joins TRBV9 to TRBJ1-2, with D perhaps matching TRBD1 (5 bases). With 4 bases removed from V and 0 bases from J, the gap between germline ends came to 13 bases. Looked up from germline, CDR1 is SGDLS and CDR2 is YYNGEE. The CDR3 has 15 amino acids. The CDR3: CASSPSGGSNYGYTF. CDR3 sequence (DNA): TGTGCCAGCAGCCCCAGTGGGGGGTCTAACTATGGCTACACCTTC.

V and J are TRBV2 and TRBJ2-1; TRBD2 might be the D (6 bases). V was trimmed by 6 bases and J by 2 bases, leaving 20 bases between them. Germline V gives CDR1 SNHLY, CDR2 FYNNEI. The CDR3 contains 17 residues. The CDR3 coding sequence is TGTGCCAGCAGGCCGACTAGGATAATCGTCGCCTACAATGAGCAGTTCTTC. Translated, it gives CASRPTRIIVAYNEQFF.

V is TRBV19 and J is TRBJ2-1, with a tentative D call TRBD2 (5 bases). Trimming took 6 bases from V and 0 from J, leaving 9 bases between them. Germline CDR1 reads LNHDA; CDR2 reads SQIVND (reference sequence). The CDR3 contains 14 residues. DNA for the CDR3: TGTGCCAGTAGGCCTGGGAGCTCCTACAATGAGCAGTTCTTC. It yields the protein CASRPGSSYNEQFF.

The CDR3 nucleotides are TGTGCCACCAGTGGCCCACAGGGAGAGAACACTGAAGCTTTCTTT. Its protein product is CATSGPQGENTEAFF. The chain employs TRBV24-1 and TRBJ1-1; possibly TRBD1 for D (6 bases). From germline, CDR1 is KGHDR and CDR2 SFDVKD. V was cut by 5 bases and J by 1 base, with 13 bases left in between. This CDR3 has 15 amino acids.

This chain joins TRBV12-3 or TRBV12-4 and TRBJ1-5; D is ambiguous. The CDR3 has 13 residues. The ends were cut back, 6 bases at V and 1 base at J, with 7 bases in the middle. The CDR3 loop is CASRIDSNQPQHF. The CDR3 nucleotides are TGTGCCAGCAGGATTGACAGCAATCAGCCCCAGCATTTT.

The chain couples TRBV6-2 or TRBV6-3 to TRBJ1-1, with D uncertain. The CDR3 is 14 residues long. The germline CDR1 and CDR2 sequences are MNHEY and SVGEGT. Trimming removed 2 bases at V and 5 bases at J, with 12 bases between. The DNA for the CDR3 is TGTGCCAGCAGTTACGGGCCGGGATTGACTGAAGCTTTCTTT. The encoded protein is CASSYGPGLTEAFF.

The gene calls are TRBV19 and TRBJ1-1; tentative D call: TRBD1 (5 bases). Trimming removed 0 bases from V and 4 bases from J, with 9 bases in between. The CDR3 contains 14 residues. The V gene's germline CDR1 is LNHDA and CDR2 SQIVND (reference sequence). The CDR3 spells CASSIEGRGTEAFF. CDR3 DNA sequence: TGTGCCAGTAGTATAGAGGGGAGGGGCACTGAAGCTTTCTTT. Complete variable domain (other parts from reference TRBV19 and TRBJ1-1): DGGITQSPKYLFRKEGQNVTLSCEQNLNHDAMYWYRQDPGQGLRLIYYSQIVNDFQKGDIAEGYSVSREKKESFPLTVTSAQKNPTAFYLCASSIEGRGTEAFFGQGTRLTVV.

V usage is TRBV12-3 or TRBV12-4 and J usage is TRBJ2-5, with D unclear. V lost 3 bases, J lost 4 bases, and 9 bases lay in between. This CDR3 has 13 amino acids. In nucleotides, the CDR3 is TGTGCCAGCAGTTTTGGTCAGACAGAGACCCAGTACTTC. It is translated as CASSFGQTETQYF.

V and J are TRBV6-6 and TRBJ1-4; D remains unclear. The V end was cut by 5 bases, the J end by 2 bases, with 18 bases between. The CDR3 contains 17 residues. The V gene's germline CDR1 is MNHNY and CDR2 SVGAGI (reference sequence). The DNA of the CDR3 is TGTGCCAGCAGTCCTAGACTCTCCCTTGCCACTAATGAAAAACTGTTTTTT. It yields the protein CASSPRLSLATNEKLFF.

The genes are TRBV7-9 and TRBJ2-3, with 14 positions matching TRBD2. The CDR3 consists of 18 residues. Germline loops: CDR1 SEHNR, CDR2 FQNEAQ (reference sequence). The V segment lost 5 bases and the J segment 4 bases; nucleotides outside the gene matches: 11. As DNA, the CDR3 is TGTGCCAGCAGCCACACAGGACTAGCGGGGGGCGTTGCAGATACGCAGTATTTT. It encodes CASSHTGLAGGVADTQYF.

V usage is TRBV7-8 and J usage is TRBJ1-1; D is unclear. The V end was cut by 5 bases, the J end by 4 bases, with 17 bases between. Germline values: CDR1 SGHVS, CDR2 FQNEAQ. This CDR3 has 15 amino acids. Here the CDR3 reads CASSPPAGLATEAFF. In DNA form, the CDR3 reads TGTGCCAGCAGCCCCCCGGCGGGCTTGGCCACTGAAGCTTTCTTT. The full variable domain, rest sourced from reference TRBV7-8 and TRBJ1-1, is GAGVSQSPRYKVAKRGQDVALRCDPISGHVSLFWYQQALGQGPEFLTYFQNEAQLDKSGLPSDRFFAERPEGSVSTLKIQRTQQEDSAVYLCASSPPAGLATEAFFGQGTRLTVV.

The chain is built from TRBV28 and TRBJ2-1, with 9 bases identical to TRBD1. This CDR3 is 16 amino acids long. The trim removed 6 bases at V and 0 bases at J, leaving 6 bases unmatched. CDR1 and CDR2 (germline): MDHEN, SYDVKM. The CDR3 region has the DNA TGTGCCAGCAGCACTGGGGACAGGGCCTCCTACAATGAGCAGTTCTTC. This translates into CASSTGDRASYNEQFF.

The chain joins TRBV5-4 to TRBJ2-3; 8 bases align to TRBD2. The trim removed 5 bases at V and 0 bases at J, leaving 14 bases unmatched. The germline CDR1 and CDR2 sequences are SGHNT and YYREEE (reference sequence). CDR3 length equals 18 residues. The CDR3 loop is CASSHGGAFAHSTDTQYF. The DNA of the CDR3 is TGTGCCAGCAGTCACGGGGGGGCTTTTGCCCATAGCACAGATACGCAGTATTTT.

This chain links TRBV7-9 with TRBJ2-7, with a possible D match to TRBD2 (6 bases). With 5 bases removed from V and 9 bases from J, the gap between germline ends came to 17 bases. The CDR3 is made up of 13 amino acids. The germline V gene encodes CDR1 SEHNR and CDR2 FQNEAQ (reference sequence). The CDR3 DNA follows: TGTGCCAGCAGCCCTGAAAGGGACTCTGGGCAGTACTTC. The encoded protein is CASSPERDSGQYF.

V usage is TRBV4-2 and J usage is TRBJ1-5; 7 nucleotides agree with TRBD1. Germline CDR1 and CDR2: LGHNA and YNFKEQ. V lost 4 bases, J lost 1 base, and 4 bases stayed unmatched. The length of the CDR3 is 15 residues. The CDR3 region is CASSRTGESNQPQHF. The CDR3 nucleotides are TGTGCCAGCAGCCGTACAGGGGAGAGCAATCAGCCCCAGCATTTT.